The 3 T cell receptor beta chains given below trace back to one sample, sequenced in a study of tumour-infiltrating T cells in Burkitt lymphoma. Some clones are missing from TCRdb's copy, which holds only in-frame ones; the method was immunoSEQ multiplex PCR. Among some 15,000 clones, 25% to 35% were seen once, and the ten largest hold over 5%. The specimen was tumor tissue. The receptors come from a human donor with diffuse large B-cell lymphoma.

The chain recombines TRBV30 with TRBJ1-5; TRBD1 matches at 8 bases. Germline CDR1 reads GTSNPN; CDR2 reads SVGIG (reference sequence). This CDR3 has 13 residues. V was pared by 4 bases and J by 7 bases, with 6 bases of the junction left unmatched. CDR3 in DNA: TGTGCCTGGAAGGCAGGGGGCGAGCAGCCCCAGCATTTT. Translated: CAWKAGGEQPQHF. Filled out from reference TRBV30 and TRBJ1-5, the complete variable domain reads SQTIHQWPATLVQPVGSPLSLECTVEGTSNPNLYWYRQAAGRGLQLLFYSVGIGQISSEVPQNLSASRPQDRQFILSSKKLLLSDSGFYLCAWKAGGEQPQHFGDGTRLSIL.

The CDR3 DNA sequence: TGTGCCAGCAGCCAAGATCTGACCGGGGAGCTGTTTTTT. It specifies CASSQDLTGELFF. This chain uses TRBV14 with TRBJ2-2; no clear D. Germline values: CDR1 SGHDN, CDR2 FVKESK. The CDR3 length is 13 residues. The V gene lost 0 bases and the J gene lost 5 bases, with 4 bases spanning the gap.

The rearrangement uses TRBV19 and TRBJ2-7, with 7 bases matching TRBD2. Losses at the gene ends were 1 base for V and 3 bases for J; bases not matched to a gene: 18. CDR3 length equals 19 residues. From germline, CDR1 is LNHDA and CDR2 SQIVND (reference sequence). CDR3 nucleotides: TGTGCCAGTAGTATAGTTCCGCCCCGTAGGGTGCGGGAGCACTACGAGCAGTACTTC. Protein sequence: CASSIVPPRRVREHYEQYF.